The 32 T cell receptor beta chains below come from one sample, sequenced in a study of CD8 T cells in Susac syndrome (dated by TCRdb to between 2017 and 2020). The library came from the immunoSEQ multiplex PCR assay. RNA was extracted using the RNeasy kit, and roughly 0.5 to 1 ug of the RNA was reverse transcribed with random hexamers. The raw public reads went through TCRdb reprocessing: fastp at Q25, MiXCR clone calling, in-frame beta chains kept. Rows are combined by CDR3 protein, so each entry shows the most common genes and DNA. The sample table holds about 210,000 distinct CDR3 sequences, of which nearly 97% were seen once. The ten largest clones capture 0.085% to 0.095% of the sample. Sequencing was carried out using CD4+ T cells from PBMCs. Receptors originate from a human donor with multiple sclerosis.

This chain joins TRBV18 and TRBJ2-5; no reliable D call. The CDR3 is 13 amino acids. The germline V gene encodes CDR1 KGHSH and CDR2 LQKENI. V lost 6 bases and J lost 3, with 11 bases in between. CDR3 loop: CASSKGQEETQYF. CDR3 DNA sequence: TGTGCCAGCTCGAAGGGCCAGGAAGAGACCCAGTACTTC.

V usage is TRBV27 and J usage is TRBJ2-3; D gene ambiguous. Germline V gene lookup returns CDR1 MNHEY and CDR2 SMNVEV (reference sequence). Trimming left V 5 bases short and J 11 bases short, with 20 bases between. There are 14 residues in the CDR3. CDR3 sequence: CASSGRWPNLGQYF. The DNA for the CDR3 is TGTGCCAGCAGTGGCCGTTGGCCTAACCTAGGGCAGTATTTT.

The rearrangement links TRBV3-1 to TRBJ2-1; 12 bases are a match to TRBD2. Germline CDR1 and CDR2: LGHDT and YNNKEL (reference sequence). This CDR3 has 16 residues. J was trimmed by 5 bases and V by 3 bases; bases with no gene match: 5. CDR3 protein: CASSQGLAGGNNEQFF. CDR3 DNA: TGTGCCAGCAGCCAGGGGCTAGCGGGGGGGAACAATGAGCAGTTCTTC.

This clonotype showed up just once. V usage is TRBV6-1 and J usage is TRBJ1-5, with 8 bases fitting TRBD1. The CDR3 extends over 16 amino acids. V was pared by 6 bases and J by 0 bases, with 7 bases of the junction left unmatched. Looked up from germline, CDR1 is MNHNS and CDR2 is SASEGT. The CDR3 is CASSQDRADSNQPQHF. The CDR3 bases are TGTGCCAGCAGCCAGGACAGGGCGGATAGCAATCAGCCCCAGCATTTT.

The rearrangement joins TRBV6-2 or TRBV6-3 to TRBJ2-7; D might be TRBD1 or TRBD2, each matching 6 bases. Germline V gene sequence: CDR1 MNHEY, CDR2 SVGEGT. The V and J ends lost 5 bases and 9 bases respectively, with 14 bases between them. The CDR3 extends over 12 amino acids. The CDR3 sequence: CASSQGGKMQYF. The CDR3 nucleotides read TGTGCCAGCAGTCAAGGGGGGAAAATGCAGTACTTC.

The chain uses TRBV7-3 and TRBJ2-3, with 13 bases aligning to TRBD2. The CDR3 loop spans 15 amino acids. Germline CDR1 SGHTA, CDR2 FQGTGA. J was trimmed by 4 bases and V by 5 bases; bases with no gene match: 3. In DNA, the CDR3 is TGTGCCAGCAGCCCGGGACTAGCGGGGTCAGATACGCAGTATTTT. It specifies CASSPGLAGSDTQYF.

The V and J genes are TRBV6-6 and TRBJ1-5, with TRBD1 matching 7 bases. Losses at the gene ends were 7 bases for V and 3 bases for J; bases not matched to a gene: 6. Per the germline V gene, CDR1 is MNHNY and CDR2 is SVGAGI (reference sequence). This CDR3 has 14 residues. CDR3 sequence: CASTLGQDNQPQHF. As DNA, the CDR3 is TGTGCCAGCACCCTCGGACAGGACAATCAGCCCCAGCATTTT.

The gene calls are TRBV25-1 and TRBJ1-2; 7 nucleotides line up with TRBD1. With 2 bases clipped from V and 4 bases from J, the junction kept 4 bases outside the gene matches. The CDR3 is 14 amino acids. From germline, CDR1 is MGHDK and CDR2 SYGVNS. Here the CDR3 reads CASSEPGQIYGYTF. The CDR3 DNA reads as TGTGCCAGCAGTGAACCGGGACAGATCTATGGCTACACCTTC.

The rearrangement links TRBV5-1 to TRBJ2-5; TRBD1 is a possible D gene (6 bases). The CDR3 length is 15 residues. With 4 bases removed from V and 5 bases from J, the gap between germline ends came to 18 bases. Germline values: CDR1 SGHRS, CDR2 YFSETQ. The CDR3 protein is CASSPHPRGDETQYF. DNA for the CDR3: TGCGCCAGCAGCCCCCACCCCAGGGGTGATGAGACCCAGTACTTC.

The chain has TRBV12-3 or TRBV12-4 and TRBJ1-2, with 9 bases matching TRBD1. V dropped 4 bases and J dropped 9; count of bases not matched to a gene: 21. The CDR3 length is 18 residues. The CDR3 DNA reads TGTGCCAGCAGTTCGCTCCGGGACAGGGATTTAAAGATGAGGAGCTACACCTTC. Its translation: CASSSLRDRDLKMRSYTF.

The CDR3 region is CAWSSWSGAVRDGTEAFF. The CDR3 coding sequence is TGTGCCTGGAGTAGTTGGTCGGGGGCTGTTCGTGATGGCACTGAAGCTTTCTTT. The rearrangement joins TRBV30 to TRBJ1-1, with a possible D match to TRBD1 (6 bases). This CDR3 is 18 amino acids long. V was clipped by 2 bases and J by 4 bases, with 26 bases between them. Germline CDR1 is GTSNPN and CDR2 is SVGIG (reference sequence).

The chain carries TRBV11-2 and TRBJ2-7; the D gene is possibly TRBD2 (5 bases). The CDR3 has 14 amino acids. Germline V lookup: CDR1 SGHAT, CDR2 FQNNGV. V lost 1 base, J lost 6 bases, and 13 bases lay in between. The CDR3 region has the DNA TGTGCCAGCAGCTTAGGGCTAGCAGCCCTCGAGCAGTACTTC. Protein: CASSLGLAALEQYF.

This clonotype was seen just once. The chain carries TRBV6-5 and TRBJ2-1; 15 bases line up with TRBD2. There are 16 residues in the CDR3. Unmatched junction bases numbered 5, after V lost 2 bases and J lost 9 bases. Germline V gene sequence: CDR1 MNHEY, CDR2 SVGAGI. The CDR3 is CASSYTAGLAGGEQFF. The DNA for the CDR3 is TGTGCCAGCAGTTACACTGCGGGACTAGCGGGAGGTGAGCAGTTCTTC.

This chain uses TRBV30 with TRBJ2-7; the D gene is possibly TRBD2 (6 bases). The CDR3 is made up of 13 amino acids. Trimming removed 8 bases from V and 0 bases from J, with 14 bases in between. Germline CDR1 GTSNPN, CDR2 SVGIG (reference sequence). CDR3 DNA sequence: TGTGCCGCGGAGGGGACTTACTCCTACGAGCAGTACTTC. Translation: CAAEGTYSYEQYF.

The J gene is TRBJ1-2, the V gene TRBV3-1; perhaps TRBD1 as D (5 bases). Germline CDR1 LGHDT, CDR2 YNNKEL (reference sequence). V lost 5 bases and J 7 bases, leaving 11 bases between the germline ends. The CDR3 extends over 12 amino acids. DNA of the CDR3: TGTGCCAGCAGCACGCGGACATTTGGCTACACCTTC. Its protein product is CASSTRTFGYTF.

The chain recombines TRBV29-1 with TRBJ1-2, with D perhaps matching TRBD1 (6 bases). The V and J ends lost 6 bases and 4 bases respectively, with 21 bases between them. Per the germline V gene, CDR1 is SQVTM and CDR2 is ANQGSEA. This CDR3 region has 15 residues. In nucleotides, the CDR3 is TGCAGCGTGACCCTTTTGGGGGCGAACGCCTATGGCTACACCTTC. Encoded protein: CSVTLLGANAYGYTF. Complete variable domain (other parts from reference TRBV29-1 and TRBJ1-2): SAVISQKPSRDICQRGTSLTIQCQVDSQVTMMFWYRQQPGQSLTLIATANQGSEATYESGFVIDKFPISRPNLTFSTLTVSNMSPEDSSIYLCSVTLLGANAYGYTFGSGTRLTVV.

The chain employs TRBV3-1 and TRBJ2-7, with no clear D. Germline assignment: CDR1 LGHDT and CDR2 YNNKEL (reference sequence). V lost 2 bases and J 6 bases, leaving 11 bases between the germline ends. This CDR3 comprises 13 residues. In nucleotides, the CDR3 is TGTGCCAGCAGCCAACCCCCAAGAGGCGAGCAGTACTTC. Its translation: CASSQPPRGEQYF.

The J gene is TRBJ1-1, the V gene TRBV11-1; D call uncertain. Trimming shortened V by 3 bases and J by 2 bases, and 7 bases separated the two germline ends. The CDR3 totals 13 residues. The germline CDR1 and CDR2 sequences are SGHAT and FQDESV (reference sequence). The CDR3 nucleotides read TGTGCCAGCAGCTTGCAAGATAACACTGAAGCTTTCTTT. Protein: CASSLQDNTEAFF.

CDR3 residues: CASSLVQGYIYEQYF. The CDR3 nucleotides read TGTGCCAGCAGCTTAGTACAGGGTTATATCTACGAGCAGTACTTC. The chain joins TRBV11-2 to TRBJ2-7; the D gene is possibly TRBD1 (6 bases). V gave up 1 base and J gave up 3 bases, with 13 bases separating them. Germline V lookup: CDR1 SGHAT, CDR2 FQNNGV. There are 15 residues in the CDR3.

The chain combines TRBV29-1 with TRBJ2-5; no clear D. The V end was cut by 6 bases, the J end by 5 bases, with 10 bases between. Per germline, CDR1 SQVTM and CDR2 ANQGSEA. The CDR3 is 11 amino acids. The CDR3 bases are TGCAGCGTCGATCCCCGGGAGACCCAGTACTTC. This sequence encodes CSVDPRETQYF. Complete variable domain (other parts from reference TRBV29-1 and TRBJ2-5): SAVISQKPSRDICQRGTSLTIQCQVDSQVTMMFWYRQQPGQSLTLIATANQGSEATYESGFVIDKFPISRPNLTFSTLTVSNMSPEDSSIYLCSVDPRETQYFGPGTRLLVL.

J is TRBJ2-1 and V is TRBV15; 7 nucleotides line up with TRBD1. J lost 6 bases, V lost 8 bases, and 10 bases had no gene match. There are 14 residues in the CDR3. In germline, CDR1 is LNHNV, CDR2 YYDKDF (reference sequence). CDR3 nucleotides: TGTGCCACCGCCCCACAGGGGCCCCCCAATGAGCAGTTCTTC. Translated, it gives CATAPQGPPNEQFF.

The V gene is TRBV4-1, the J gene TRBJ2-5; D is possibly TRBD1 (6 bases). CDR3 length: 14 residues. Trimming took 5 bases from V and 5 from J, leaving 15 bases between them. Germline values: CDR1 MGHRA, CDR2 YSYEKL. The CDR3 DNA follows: TGCGCCAGCAGCAGGACAGCAGGGACGGAGACCCAGTACTTC. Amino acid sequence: CASSRTAGTETQYF.

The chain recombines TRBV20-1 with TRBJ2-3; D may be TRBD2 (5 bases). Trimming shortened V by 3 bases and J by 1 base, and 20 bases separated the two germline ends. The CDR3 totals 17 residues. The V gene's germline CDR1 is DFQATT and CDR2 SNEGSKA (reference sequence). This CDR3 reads CSASSATISGGTDTQYF. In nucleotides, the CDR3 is TGCAGTGCTAGTAGCGCGACGATATCCGGGGGCACAGATACGCAGTATTTT.

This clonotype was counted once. The DNA of the CDR3 is TGTGCCACCAGCCCAGGAGCTAACTATGGCTACACCTTC. Translating gives CATSPGANYGYTF. The rearrangement joins TRBV15 to TRBJ1-2, with unresolved D. The ends were cut back, 5 bases at V and 0 bases at J, with 7 bases in the middle. The CDR3 is 13 amino acids. Germline CDR1 is LNHNV and CDR2 is YYDKDF (reference sequence).

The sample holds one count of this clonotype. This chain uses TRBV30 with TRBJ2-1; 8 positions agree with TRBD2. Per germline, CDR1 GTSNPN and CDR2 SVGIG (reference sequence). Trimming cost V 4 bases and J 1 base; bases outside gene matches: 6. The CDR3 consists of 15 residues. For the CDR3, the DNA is TGTGCCTGGACTGGGGTAGCGGGATCCTACAATGAGCAGTTCTTC. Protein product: CAWTGVAGSYNEQFF.

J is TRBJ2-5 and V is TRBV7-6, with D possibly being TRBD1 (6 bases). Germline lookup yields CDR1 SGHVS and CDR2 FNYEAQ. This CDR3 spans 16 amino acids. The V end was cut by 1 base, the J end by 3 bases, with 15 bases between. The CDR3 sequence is CASSLGVGGREETQYF. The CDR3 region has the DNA TGTGCCAGCAGCTTAGGGGTAGGGGGTAGGGAAGAGACCCAGTACTTC.

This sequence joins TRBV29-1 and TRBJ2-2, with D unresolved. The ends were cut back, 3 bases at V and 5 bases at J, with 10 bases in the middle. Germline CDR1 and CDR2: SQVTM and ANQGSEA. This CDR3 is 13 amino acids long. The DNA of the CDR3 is TGCAGCGTTGATGACGTAGTGACCGGGGAGCTGTTTTTT. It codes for CSVDDVVTGELFF.

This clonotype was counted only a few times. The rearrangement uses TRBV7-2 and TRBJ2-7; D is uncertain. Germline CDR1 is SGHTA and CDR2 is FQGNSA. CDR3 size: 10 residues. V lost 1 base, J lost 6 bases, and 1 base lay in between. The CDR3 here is CASSLVEQYF. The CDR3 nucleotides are TGTGCCAGCAGCTTAGTCGAGCAGTACTTC.

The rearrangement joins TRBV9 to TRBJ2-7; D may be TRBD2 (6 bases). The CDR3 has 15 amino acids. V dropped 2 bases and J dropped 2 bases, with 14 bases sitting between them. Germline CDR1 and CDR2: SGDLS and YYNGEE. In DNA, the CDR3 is TGTGCCAGCAGCGTCGGGACTTCCCCCCCCTACGAGCAGTACTTC. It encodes CASSVGTSPPYEQYF.

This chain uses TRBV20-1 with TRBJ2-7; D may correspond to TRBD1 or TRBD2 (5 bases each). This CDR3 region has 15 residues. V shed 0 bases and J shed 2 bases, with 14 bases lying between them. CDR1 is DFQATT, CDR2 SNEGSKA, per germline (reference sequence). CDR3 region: CSARDVLLGAYEQYF. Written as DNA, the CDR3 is TGCAGTGCTAGAGATGTACTACTGGGGGCCTACGAGCAGTACTTC.

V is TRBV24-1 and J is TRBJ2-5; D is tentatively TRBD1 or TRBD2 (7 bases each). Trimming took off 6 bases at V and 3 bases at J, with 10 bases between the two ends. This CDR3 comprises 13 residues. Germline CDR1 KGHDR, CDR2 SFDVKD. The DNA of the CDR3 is TGTGCCACCAGTTCAGGGGGGGAAGAGACCCAGTACTTC. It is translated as CATSSGGEETQYF.

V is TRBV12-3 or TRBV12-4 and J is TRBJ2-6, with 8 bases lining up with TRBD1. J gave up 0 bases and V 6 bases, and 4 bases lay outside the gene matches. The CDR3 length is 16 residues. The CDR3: CASRDRVGSGANVLTF. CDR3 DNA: TGTGCCAGCAGGGACAGGGTCGGCTCTGGGGCCAACGTCCTGACTTTC.